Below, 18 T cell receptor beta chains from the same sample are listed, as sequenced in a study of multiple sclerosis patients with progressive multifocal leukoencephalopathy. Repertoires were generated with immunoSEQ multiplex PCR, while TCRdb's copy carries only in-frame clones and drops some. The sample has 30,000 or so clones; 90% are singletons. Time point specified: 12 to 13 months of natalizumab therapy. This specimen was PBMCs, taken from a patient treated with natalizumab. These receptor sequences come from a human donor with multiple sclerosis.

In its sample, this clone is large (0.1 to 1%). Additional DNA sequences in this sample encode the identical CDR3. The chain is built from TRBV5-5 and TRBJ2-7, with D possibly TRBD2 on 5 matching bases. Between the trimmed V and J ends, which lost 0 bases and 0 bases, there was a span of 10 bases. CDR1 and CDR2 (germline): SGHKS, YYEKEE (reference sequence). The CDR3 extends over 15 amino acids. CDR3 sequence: CASSLAFGSSYEQYF. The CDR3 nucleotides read TGTGCCAGCAGCTTGGCTTTTGGGAGCTCCTACGAGCAGTACTTC.

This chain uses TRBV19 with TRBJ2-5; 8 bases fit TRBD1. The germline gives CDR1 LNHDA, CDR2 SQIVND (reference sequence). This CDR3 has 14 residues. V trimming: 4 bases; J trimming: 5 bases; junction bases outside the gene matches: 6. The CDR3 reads CASSTRQGTETQYF. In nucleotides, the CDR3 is TGTGCCAGTAGTACACGACAGGGGACGGAGACCCAGTACTTC.

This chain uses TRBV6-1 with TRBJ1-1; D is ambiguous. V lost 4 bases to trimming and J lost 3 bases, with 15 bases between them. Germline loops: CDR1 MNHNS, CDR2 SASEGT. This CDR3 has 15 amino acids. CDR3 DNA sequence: TGTGCCAGCAGTGCGAAGGGCGGGGTGGACACTGAAGCTTTCTTT. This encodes CASSAKGGVDTEAFF.

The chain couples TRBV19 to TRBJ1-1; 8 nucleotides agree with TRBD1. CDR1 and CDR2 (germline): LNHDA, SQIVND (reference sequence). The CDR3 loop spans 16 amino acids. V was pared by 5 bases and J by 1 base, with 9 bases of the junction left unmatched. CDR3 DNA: TGTGCCAGTAGTTTCCCAGGGGGCACTGCGAACACTGAAGCTTTCTTT. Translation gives CASSFPGGTANTEAFF.

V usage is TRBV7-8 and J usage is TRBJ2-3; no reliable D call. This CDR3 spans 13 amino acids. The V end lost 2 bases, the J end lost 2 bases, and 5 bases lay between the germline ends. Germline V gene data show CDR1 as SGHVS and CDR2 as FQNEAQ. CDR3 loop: CASSLYTTDTQYF. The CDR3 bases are TGTGCCAGCAGCTTATACACCACAGATACGCAGTATTTT.

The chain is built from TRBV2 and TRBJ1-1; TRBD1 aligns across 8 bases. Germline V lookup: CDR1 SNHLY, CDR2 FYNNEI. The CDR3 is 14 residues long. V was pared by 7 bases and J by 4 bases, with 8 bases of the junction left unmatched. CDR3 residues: CASIPGGAGTEAFF. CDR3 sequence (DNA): TGTGCCAGCATTCCAGGGGGCGCGGGCACTGAAGCTTTCTTT.

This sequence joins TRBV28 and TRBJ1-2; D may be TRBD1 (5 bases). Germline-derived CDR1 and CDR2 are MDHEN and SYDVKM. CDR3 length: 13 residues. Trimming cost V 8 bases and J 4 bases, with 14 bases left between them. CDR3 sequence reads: CASWGRRLYGYTF. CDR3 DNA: TGTGCCAGCTGGGGACGGCGACTCTATGGCTACACCTTC.

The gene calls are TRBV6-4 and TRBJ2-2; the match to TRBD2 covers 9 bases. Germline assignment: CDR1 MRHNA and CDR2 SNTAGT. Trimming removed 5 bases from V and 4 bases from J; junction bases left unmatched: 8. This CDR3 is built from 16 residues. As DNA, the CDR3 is TGTGCCAGCAGTTTTAGCGGGGGAAAAGGCACCGGGGAGCTGTTTTTT. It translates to CASSFSGGKGTGELFF.

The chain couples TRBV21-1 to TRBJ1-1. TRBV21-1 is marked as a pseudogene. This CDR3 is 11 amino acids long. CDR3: CVMVVNTEAFF. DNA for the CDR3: TGTGTTATGGTTGTGAACACTGAAGCTTTCTTT.

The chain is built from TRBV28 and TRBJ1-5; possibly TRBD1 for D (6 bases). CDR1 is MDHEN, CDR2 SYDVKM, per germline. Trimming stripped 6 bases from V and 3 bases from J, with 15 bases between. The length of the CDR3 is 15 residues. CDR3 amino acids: CASRLKTGSNQPQHF. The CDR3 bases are TGTGCCAGCAGGCTTAAAACAGGGTCCAATCAGCCCCAGCATTTT. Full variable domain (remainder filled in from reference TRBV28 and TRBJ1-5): DVKVTQSSRYLVKRTGEKVFLECVQDMDHENMFWYRQDPGLGLRLIYFSYDVKMKEKGDIPEGYSVSREKKERFSLILESASTNQTSMYLCASRLKTGSNQPQHFGDGTRLSIL.

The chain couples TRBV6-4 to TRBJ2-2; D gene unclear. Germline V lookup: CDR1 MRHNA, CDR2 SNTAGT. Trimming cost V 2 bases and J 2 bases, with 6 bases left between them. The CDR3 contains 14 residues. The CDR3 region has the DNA TGTGCCAGCAGTGACGGCCAAAACACCGGGGAGCTGTTTTTT. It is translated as CASSDGQNTGELFF.

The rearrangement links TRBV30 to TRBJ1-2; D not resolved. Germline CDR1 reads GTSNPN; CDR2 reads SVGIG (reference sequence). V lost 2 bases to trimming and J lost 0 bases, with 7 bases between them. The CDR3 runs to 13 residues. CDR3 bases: TGTGCCTGGAGTCTCCTTTCTAACTATGGCTACACCTTC. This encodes CAWSLLSNYGYTF.

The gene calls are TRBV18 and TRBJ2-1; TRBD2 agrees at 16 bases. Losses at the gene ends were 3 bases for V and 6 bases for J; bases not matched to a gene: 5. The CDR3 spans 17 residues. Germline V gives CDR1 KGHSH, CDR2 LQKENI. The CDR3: CASSPGLAGGLFNEQFF. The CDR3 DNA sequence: TGTGCCAGCTCACCGGGACTAGCGGGGGGGCTATTCAATGAGCAGTTCTTC.

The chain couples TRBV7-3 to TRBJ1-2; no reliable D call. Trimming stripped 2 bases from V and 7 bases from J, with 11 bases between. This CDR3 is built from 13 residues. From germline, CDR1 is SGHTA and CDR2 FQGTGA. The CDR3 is CASSLREGGGYTF. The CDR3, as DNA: TGTGCCAGCAGCTTACGCGAGGGAGGTGGCTACACCTTC.

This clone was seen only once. The CDR3 protein is CASSEMVGQQETQYF. CDR3 in DNA: TGTGCCAGCAGTGAAATGGTTGGGCAGCAAGAGACCCAGTACTTC. The genes are TRBV6-1 and TRBJ2-5; D is ambiguous. Per germline, CDR1 MNHNS and CDR2 SASEGT. This CDR3 spans 15 amino acids. V lost 2 bases to trimming and J lost 2 bases, with 12 bases between them.

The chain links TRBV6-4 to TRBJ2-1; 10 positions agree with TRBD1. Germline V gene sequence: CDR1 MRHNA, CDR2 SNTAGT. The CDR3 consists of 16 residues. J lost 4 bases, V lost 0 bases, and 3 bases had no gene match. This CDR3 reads CASSDSGTGVYNEQFF. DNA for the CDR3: TGTGCCAGCAGTGACTCAGGGACAGGGGTTTACAATGAGCAGTTCTTC.

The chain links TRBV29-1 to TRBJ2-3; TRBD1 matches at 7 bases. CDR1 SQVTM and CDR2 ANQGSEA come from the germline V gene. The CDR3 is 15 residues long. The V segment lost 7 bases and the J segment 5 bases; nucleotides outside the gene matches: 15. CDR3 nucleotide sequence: TGCAGCGGGGGGACAGCCCCAAATGAGGGAGATACGCAGTATTTT. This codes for CSGGTAPNEGDTQYF.

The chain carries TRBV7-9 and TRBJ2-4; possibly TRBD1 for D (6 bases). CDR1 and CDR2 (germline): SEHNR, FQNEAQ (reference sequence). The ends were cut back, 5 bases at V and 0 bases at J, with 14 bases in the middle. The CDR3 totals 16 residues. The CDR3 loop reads CASSQLGGLAKNIQYF. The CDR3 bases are TGTGCCAGCAGCCAATTAGGGGGTCTAGCCAAAAACATTCAGTACTTC.